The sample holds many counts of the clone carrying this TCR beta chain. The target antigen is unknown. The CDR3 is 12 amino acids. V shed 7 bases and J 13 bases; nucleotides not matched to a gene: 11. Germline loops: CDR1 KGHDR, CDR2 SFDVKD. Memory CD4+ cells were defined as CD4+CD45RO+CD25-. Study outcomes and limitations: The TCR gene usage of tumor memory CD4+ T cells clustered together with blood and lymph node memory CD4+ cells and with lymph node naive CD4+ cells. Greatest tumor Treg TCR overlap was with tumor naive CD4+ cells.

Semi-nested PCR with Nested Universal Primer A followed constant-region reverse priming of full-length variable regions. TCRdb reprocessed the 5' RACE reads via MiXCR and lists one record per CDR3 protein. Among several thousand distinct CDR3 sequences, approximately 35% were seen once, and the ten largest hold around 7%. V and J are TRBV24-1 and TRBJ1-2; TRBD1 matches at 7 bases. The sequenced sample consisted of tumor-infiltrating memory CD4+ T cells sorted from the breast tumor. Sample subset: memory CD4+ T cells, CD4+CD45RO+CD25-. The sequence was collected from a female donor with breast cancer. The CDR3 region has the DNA TGTGCCACCAGGGAGTCGACAGGGATGCTCACCTTC. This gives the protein CATRESTGMLTF.